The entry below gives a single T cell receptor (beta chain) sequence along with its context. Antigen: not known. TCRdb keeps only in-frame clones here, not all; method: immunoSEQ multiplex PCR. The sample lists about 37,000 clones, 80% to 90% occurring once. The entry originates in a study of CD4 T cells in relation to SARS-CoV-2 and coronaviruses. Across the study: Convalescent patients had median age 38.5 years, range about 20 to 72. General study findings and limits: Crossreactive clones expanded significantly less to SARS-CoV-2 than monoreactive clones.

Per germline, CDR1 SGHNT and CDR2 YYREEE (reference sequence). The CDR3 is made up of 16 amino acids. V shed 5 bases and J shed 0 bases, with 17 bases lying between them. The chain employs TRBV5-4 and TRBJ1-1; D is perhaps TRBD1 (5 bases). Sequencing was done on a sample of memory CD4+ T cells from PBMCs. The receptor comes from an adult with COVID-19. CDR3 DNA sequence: TGTGCCAGCAGGGACGCAGGGTTCGGGGTGAACACTGAAGCTTTCTTT. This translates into CASRDAGFGVNTEAFF.